This entry features one TCR beta chain sequence. This sample stems from a study of blood T cell repertoires in COVID-19. Study-level information: From T cells, B-cell-depleted T cells, or PBMCs came the material, which was cDNA or gDNA.

Ages ranged from roughly 18 to 100 years, with residence in 20 to 30 US areas. Only in-frame clones appear in the TCRdb table, and some are missing; sequencing was by immunoSEQ multiplex PCR. The table has about 260,000 clones, approximately 88% seen once. Germline V CDR1 and CDR2: SGHTA, FQGNSA. V lost 5 bases to trimming and J lost 2 bases, with 15 bases between them. The CDR3 has 15 amino acids. Sequenced input: PBMCs or T cells enriched from blood (not recorded which). The TCR comes from a woman aged 40 to 55 with acute COVID-19. The rearrangement links TRBV7-2 to TRBJ1-2; D possibly corresponds to TRBD1 (6 bases). CDR3 in amino acids: CASSQTDRKNYGYTF. Written as DNA, the CDR3 is TGTGCCAGCAGCCAGACAGACAGGAAAAACTATGGCTACACCTTC.